The 28 T cell receptor beta chains given below trace back to one sample, sequenced in a study of lymphopenia after photon versus proton radiotherapy. Sequencing used immunoSEQ multiplex PCR; TCRdb keeps in-frame clones, though not all of them. The sample contains fewer than 9,000 clones, about 90% of which appear only once. Sequenced here: peripheral blood, sampled from a patient treated with photon-based radiotherapy. Source of these receptors: a man between 60 and 75 years old with cholangiocarcinoma.

The chain employs TRBV11-2 and TRBJ2-3, with 7 bases that match TRBD2. The CDR3 is made up of 15 amino acids. In germline, CDR1 is SGHAT, CDR2 FQNNGV. Trimming removed 0 bases from V and 1 base from J; junction bases left unmatched: 1. The CDR3 sequence: CASSLDAGGTDTQYF. The CDR3 bases are TGTGCCAGCAGCTTAGACGCGGGGGGCACAGATACGCAGTATTTT. The entire variable domain, with the rest obtained from reference TRBV11-2 and TRBJ2-3, is as follows: EAGVAQSPRYKIIEKRQSVAFWCNPISGHATLYWYQQILGQGPKLLIQFQNNGVVDDSQLPKDRFSAERLKGVDSTLKIQPAKLEDSAVYLCASSLDAGGTDTQYFGPGTRLTVL.

Written as DNA, the CDR3 is TGTGCCAGCACCCAAGGCTGGGGAAACACCGGGGAGCTGTTTTTT. Amino acid sequence: CASTQGWGNTGELFF. This rearrangement joins TRBV27 to TRBJ2-2; unclear D gene. The V gene's germline CDR1 is MNHEY and CDR2 SMNVEV (reference sequence). Deletions cut 7 bases from V and 2 bases from J, with 14 bases between. The CDR3 length is 15 residues.

The genes are TRBV9 and TRBJ1-1; 8 bases match TRBD1. Germline V gene data show CDR1 as SGDLS and CDR2 as YYNGEE. The V and J ends lost 2 bases and 4 bases, in that order; junction bases with no gene match: 7. CDR3 length: 15 residues. This chain's CDR3 is CASSVRDRLSTEAFF. In DNA form, the CDR3 reads TGTGCCAGCAGCGTCCGGGACAGGTTGTCCACTGAAGCTTTCTTT. Complete variable domain (other parts from reference TRBV9 and TRBJ1-1): DSGVTQTPKHLITATGQRVTLRCSPRSGDLSVYWYQQSLDQGLQFLIQYYNGEERAKGNILERFSAQQFPDLHSELNLSSLELGDSALYFCASSVRDRLSTEAFFGQGTRLTVV.

The J gene is TRBJ1-1, the V gene TRBV19, with D maybe TRBD1 (6 bases). The CDR3 has 14 residues. Germline V gene sequence: CDR1 LNHDA, CDR2 SQIVND (reference sequence). Trimming pared 4 bases from V and 2 bases from J, leaving 11 bases between. CDR3 region: CASSRGAANTEAFF. CDR3 in DNA: TGTGCCAGTAGTAGGGGGGCAGCTAACACTGAAGCTTTCTTT.

The chain is built from TRBV28 and TRBJ1-6; TRBD1 is a possible D gene (6 bases). Trimming cost V 7 bases and J 11 bases, with 21 bases left between them. The CDR3 has 15 residues. In germline, CDR1 is MDHEN, CDR2 SYDVKM. The CDR3 protein is CASTPLTGFQAPLHF. The CDR3 DNA is TGTGCCAGCACTCCTTTGACAGGCTTTCAGGCACCCCTCCACTTT.

The chain couples TRBV27 to TRBJ2-3, with TRBD1 matching over 8 bases. CDR1 is MNHEY, CDR2 SMNVEV, per germline (reference sequence). This CDR3 contains 13 residues. V gave up 5 bases and J gave up 11 bases; unmatched junction bases: 9. The CDR3 bases are TGTGCCAGCAGTAACACACCGGGACAGGTGCAGTATTTT. Residues: CASSNTPGQVQYF.

This clone showed up just a few times. The J gene is TRBJ1-5, the V gene TRBV28; D call uncertain. V gave up 7 bases and J gave up 6 bases, with 10 bases separating them. CDR3 length: 12 amino acids. Germline CDR1 reads MDHEN; CDR2 reads SYDVKM. CDR3 region: CASTFSRQPQHF. CDR3 coding DNA: TGTGCCAGCACTTTTTCCCGTCAGCCCCAGCATTTT.

The chain links TRBV28 to TRBJ2-3, with 10 bases fitting TRBD1. V trimming: 5 bases; J trimming: 5 bases; junction bases outside the gene matches: 7. The germline V gene has CDR1 MDHEN and CDR2 SYDVKM. The CDR3 is 15 amino acids. The CDR3 is CASSTRQGAKDTQYF. DNA of the CDR3: TGTGCCAGCAGTACCCGACAGGGGGCGAAAGATACGCAGTATTTT. The full variable domain, with the rest looked up from reference TRBV28 and TRBJ2-3, is DVKVTQSSRYLVKRTGEKVFLECVQDMDHENMFWYRQDPGLGLRLIYFSYDVKMKEKGDIPEGYSVSREKKERFSLILESASTNQTSMYLCASSTRQGAKDTQYFGPGTRLTVL.

This clone was seen more than once but under ten times. V gene TRBV7-2 combines with J gene TRBJ1-2; no clear D gene. Trimming took off 4 bases at V and 2 bases at J, with 2 bases between the two ends. This CDR3 spans 11 amino acids. CDR1 SGHTA and CDR2 FQGNSA come from the germline V gene. The CDR3 sequence: CASSSNYGYTF. The CDR3 bases are TGTGCCAGCAGCTCGAACTATGGCTACACCTTC.

The rearrangement links TRBV11-2 to TRBJ2-1; 9 bases are a match to TRBD2. Trimming at V came to 1 base and at J to 6 bases, leaving 10 bases not matched to a gene. The CDR3 extends over 17 amino acids. Germline CDR1 reads SGHAT; CDR2 reads FQNNGV. The CDR3 bases are TGTGCCAGCAGCTTAGTTGGTTGGCGGGAGGGCCTCAATGAGCAGTTCTTC. This sequence encodes CASSLVGWREGLNEQFF.

The gene calls are TRBV9 and TRBJ1-1; possibly TRBD1 for D (6 bases). The V end was cut by 1 base, the J end by 8 bases, with 9 bases between. CDR3 length: 12 amino acids. The germline gives CDR1 SGDLS, CDR2 YYNGEE. CDR3 bases: TGTGCCAGCAGCGTATCTACAGGGGAAGCTTTCTTT. It codes for CASSVSTGEAFF. The full variable domain, with the rest looked up from reference TRBV9 and TRBJ1-1, is DSGVTQTPKHLITATGQRVTLRCSPRSGDLSVYWYQQSLDQGLQFLIQYYNGEERAKGNILERFSAQQFPDLHSELNLSSLELGDSALYFCASSVSTGEAFFGQGTRLTVV.

In the case of this clone: The same CDR3 is also encoded by other DNA sequences in this sample. V usage is TRBV18 and J usage is TRBJ2-7; D is ambiguous. Trimming left V 3 bases short and J 2 bases short, with 5 bases between. In germline, CDR1 is KGHSH, CDR2 LQKENI. This CDR3 is built from 12 residues. CDR3 protein: CASSPPAYEQYF. In DNA form, the CDR3 reads TGTGCCAGCTCACCCCCTGCCTACGAGCAGTACTTC. Full variable domain (missing parts from reference TRBV18 and TRBJ2-7): NAGVMQNPRHLVRRRGQEARLRCSPMKGHSHVYWYRQLPEEGLKFMVYLQKENIIDESGMPKERFSAEFPKEGPSILRIQQVVRGDSAAYFCASSPPAYEQYFGPGTRLTVT.

The chain employs TRBV19 and TRBJ1-1; D unclear. The CDR3 loop spans 14 amino acids. Germline V CDR1 and CDR2: LNHDA, SQIVND (reference sequence). V was shortened by 3 bases and J by 11 bases, with 19 bases between the two germline ends. CDR3: CASSITGNARWAFF. The DNA for the CDR3 is TGTGCCAGTAGTATTACTGGGAATGCAAGGTGGGCTTTCTTT. Complete variable domain (other parts from reference TRBV19 and TRBJ1-1): DGGITQSPKYLFRKEGQNVTLSCEQNLNHDAMYWYRQDPGQGLRLIYYSQIVNDFQKGDIAEGYSVSREKKESFPLTVTSAQKNPTAFYLCASSITGNARWAFFGQGTRLTVV.

This chain connects TRBV5-1 to TRBJ1-3; unclear D gene. Germline CDR1 SGHRS, CDR2 YFSETQ. The germline V and J ends were trimmed by 0 bases and 0 bases, with 10 bases remaining between them. CDR3 length: 16 amino acids. This CDR3 reads CASSLDGSVSGNTIYF. The CDR3 nucleotides read TGCGCCAGCAGCTTGGATGGCAGCGTCTCTGGAAACACCATATATTTT.

The V gene is TRBV11-3, the J gene TRBJ2-2; 9 bases match TRBD1. Germline V gene data show CDR1 as SGHNT and CDR2 as YENEEA. V lost 2 bases, J lost 3 bases, and 1 base stayed unmatched. This CDR3 is 15 amino acids long. CDR3 DNA sequence: TGTGCCAGCAGCTTAAGGACAGGGGACACCGGGGAGCTGTTTTTT. Protein sequence: CASSLRTGDTGELFF.

The chain employs TRBV27 and TRBJ2-7; 7 positions agree with TRBD1. Trimming at V came to 6 bases and at J to 7 bases, leaving 9 bases not matched to a gene. The CDR3 has 13 residues. CDR1 is MNHEY and CDR2 is SMNVEV in the germline V gene (reference sequence). CDR3 DNA: TGTGCCAGCAGGCCACAGGGGCGGTGGGAGCAGTACTTC. This codes for CASRPQGRWEQYF.

The gene calls are TRBV11-3 and TRBJ2-3, with 8 bases that match TRBD2. The CDR3 runs to 16 residues. The V and J ends lost 5 bases and 2 bases, in that order; junction bases with no gene match: 9. Germline V gene lookup returns CDR1 SGHNT and CDR2 YENEEA. The CDR3: CASSPRPGGITDTQYF. The CDR3 nucleotides read TGTGCCAGCAGCCCTAGACCGGGGGGGATCACAGATACGCAGTATTTT.

V gene TRBV10-3 combines with J gene TRBJ1-2, with a weak D call TRBD1 (5 bases). CDR1 is ENHRY, CDR2 SYGVKD, per germline. The CDR3 extends over 14 amino acids. Trimming took off 10 bases at V and 8 bases at J, with 23 bases between the two ends. In nucleotides, the CDR3 is TGTGCCACCATTCCCAGGGAGATGGCCGGGGGCTACACCTTC. Protein: CATIPREMAGGYTF.

The chain links TRBV10-3 to TRBJ1-1; D may be TRBD1 (5 bases). V lost 5 bases, J lost 4 bases, and 17 bases lay in between. CDR3 length equals 15 residues. Germline values: CDR1 ENHRY, CDR2 SYGVKD. CDR3 nucleotides: TGTGCCATCAGTACCCACGAGGGGCCAACCACTGAAGCTTTCTTT. Translating it yields CAISTHEGPTTEAFF.

The chain links TRBV29-1 to TRBJ1-2; a weak D match, TRBD1 (6 bases). Trimming left V 4 bases short and J 5 bases short, with 14 bases between. Germline-derived CDR1 and CDR2 are SQVTM and ANQGSEA. This CDR3 comprises 13 residues. The CDR3: CSVGAGTSYGYTF. CDR3 DNA sequence: TGCAGCGTTGGAGCCGGGACATCTTATGGCTACACCTTC. The whole variable domain, remainder taken from reference TRBV29-1 and TRBJ1-2, is SAVISQKPSRDICQRGTSLTIQCQVDSQVTMMFWYRQQPGQSLTLIATANQGSEATYESGFVIDKFPISRPNLTFSTLTVSNMSPEDSSIYLCSVGAGTSYGYTFGSGTRLTVV.

CDR3 amino acids: CASSQSGELETQYF. CDR3 bases: TGCGCCAGCAGCCAGTCGGGCGAACTGGAGACCCAGTACTTC. V gene TRBV4-1 combines with J gene TRBJ2-5; D remains ambiguous. Trimming removed 3 bases at V and 5 bases at J, with 13 bases between. Germline-derived CDR1 and CDR2 are MGHRA and YSYEKL. This CDR3 spans 14 amino acids.

The chain couples TRBV6-1 to TRBJ2-4; possible D gene TRBD2, 6 bases. The CDR3 is 11 amino acids. Trimming removed 2 bases at V and 12 bases at J, with 8 bases between. The germline gives CDR1 MNHNS, CDR2 SASEGT. CDR3 sequence: CASSETSPQYF. CDR3 coding DNA: TGTGCCAGCAGTGAAACTAGCCCTCAGTACTTC.

This sequence joins TRBV13 and TRBJ2-1; no definite D call. Between the trimmed V and J ends, which lost 5 bases and 1 base, there was a span of 12 bases. CDR1 and CDR2 (germline): PRHDT, FYEKMQ (reference sequence). The CDR3 has 15 amino acids. The CDR3 DNA follows: TGTGCCAGCAGCCCCCTATTACGATCCTACAATGAGCAGTTCTTC. This translates into CASSPLLRSYNEQFF.

The chain carries TRBV10-2 and TRBJ2-5; D is perhaps TRBD1 or TRBD2 (6 bases each). The CDR3 totals 13 residues. The ends were cut back, 3 bases at V and 5 bases at J, with 10 bases in the middle. Germline V gene data show CDR1 as WSHSY and CDR2 as SAAADI. In DNA form, the CDR3 reads TGCGCCAGCAGTGACGGGGGCATGGAGACCCAGTACTTC. The encoded protein is CASSDGGMETQYF.

This clone has only a few counts. J is TRBJ2-7 and V is TRBV6-1; tentatively, D is TRBD1 (6 bases). V was cut by 11 bases and J by 4 bases, with 21 bases left in between. The V gene's germline CDR1 is MNHNS and CDR2 SASEGT. This CDR3 region has 14 residues. The CDR3 sequence: CASETQGGIYEQYF. CDR3 DNA: TGTGCCTCCGAAACACAGGGTGGGATTTACGAGCAGTACTTC.

The chain recombines TRBV18 with TRBJ2-7; 10 nucleotides line up with TRBD1. The ends lost 0 bases at V and 3 bases at J; junction bases unmatched: 5. Looked up from germline, CDR1 is KGHSH and CDR2 is LQKENI. The CDR3 is 16 residues long. The CDR3 DNA is TGTGCCAGCTCACCACCCGGGACAGGGGTTCTCTACGAGCAGTACTTC. The encoded protein is CASSPPGTGVLYEQYF.

This chain joins TRBV10-3 and TRBJ2-3, with D perhaps TRBD1 (5 bases). Trimming removed 2 bases from V and 0 bases from J, with 24 bases in between. Germline assignment: CDR1 ENHRY and CDR2 SYGVKD. This CDR3 contains 20 residues. The DNA for the CDR3 is TGTGCCATCAGTGAGCCGGTGGCTAGGGGCAGGACCTCTAGCACAGATACGCAGTATTTT. Translating gives CAISEPVARGRTSSTDTQYF.

This chain links TRBV6-1 with TRBJ2-1; 10 bases map to TRBD2. Germline CDR1 and CDR2: MNHNS and SASEGT. Unmatched junction bases numbered 9, after V lost 3 bases and J lost 4 bases. This CDR3 region has 17 residues. CDR3 coding DNA: TGTGCCAGCAGTGACGGACTAGCGGAGTGGGAATACAATGAGCAGTTCTTC. Translation gives CASSDGLAEWEYNEQFF.